The T cell receptor (beta chain) described here comes from a study of control samples from healthy donors and cancer patients. Measured with immunoSEQ multiplex PCR; TCRdb has only the in-frame clones, and not every one. This table has around 120,000 clones, about 91% appearing once. CDR1 is SGHRS and CDR2 is YFSETQ in the germline V gene. The length of the CDR3 is 14 residues. V gave up 0 bases and J gave up 5 bases, with 11 bases separating them. V and J are TRBV5-1 and TRBJ1-2; D remains unclear. The sequence was obtained from a man aged 35-49 years in good health. Sequenced input: blood. The CDR3 region has the DNA TGCGCCAGCAGCTTGGATCCCACCCCGTATGGCTACACCTTC. Amino acids: CASSLDPTPYGYTF.